The text below deals with one T cell receptor beta chain. In this sample, this clonotype turned up a few times. Its antigen is not yet known. One base away there is no much larger clone; base qualities are not given. The sample is drawn from a study of T cell repertoires in cytomegalovirus infection (dated by TCRdb to between 2019 and 2020). Some background on the complete study: Donor HLA type was relevant to the analysis, as public TCR beta signatures indicated carriage of CMV infection together with the matching HLA type.

From the cysteine through the phenylalanine, the CDR3 covers 12 amino acids. The DNA shown is the 36-base CDR3, in frame from base 1. V is cut by 7 bases and J by 1 base, and the space between the germline ends is 7 bases. The germline V gene gives CDR1 as SQVTM and CDR2 as ANQGSEA. General conclusions and limits of the study: The ex vivo response was dominated by HLA-C-restricted CMV-specific TCR beta clonotypes, which also provided the single most frequent clonotype in two of eight donors. In both this cohort and an independent roughly 400-donor cohort, the cumulative frequency of public TCR beta family members distinguished carriers of CMV infection plus the relevant HLA type.

This sample was sequenced with an Illumina HiSeq 1500. Starting from the raw public reads, TCRdb applied fastp trimming at Q25, assembled clones with MiXCR and retained in-frame beta chains. Here each entry gathers all rows of one CDR3 protein and keeps the most common genes and DNA. In this sample the table shows over 250,000 distinct CDR3 sequences, roughly 26% of which occur a single time. In total, the top ten clones hold around 14% of the sample. The rearrangement combines TRBV29-1 with TRBJ2-2; a weak D assignment points to TRBD2 (5 bases agree). The sample consisted of PBMCs. The source of this sequence is a human donor in good health (CMV status not recorded). Some clones in this sample may be carry-over from other donors' samples. CDR3 reads: CSAGWNTGELFF. DNA sequence: TGCAGCGCGGGGTGGAACACCGGGGAGCTGTTTTTT.